These T cell receptor beta chains were read from a single sample in a study of brain T cells in children with intractable seizures. Assay used: immunoSEQ multiplex PCR; TCRdb lists only in-frame clones, some missing. The sample lists under 150,000 clones, around 94% occurring once. The specimen comprised peripheral blood, sampled at surgery. The receptors stem from a boy under two years old with hemimegalencephaly and intractable seizures. The CDR3 runs from the conserved cysteine through the conserved F or W. Each record gives: CDR3 length, V gene, J gene, clone size, D gene, CDR3 DNA, CDR3 protein. The D gene is left open where the match is weak. Some rows mark clone size as missing; the rest say once, few, many or name a class of expanded clone.

length: 14; V: TRBV6-2/TRBV6-3; J: TRBJ2-5; size: -; D: TRBD2; DNA: TGTGCCAGCAGCAGACTAGCGGGAGGAGAGACCCAGTACTTC; CDR3: CASSRLAGGETQYF
length: 14; V: TRBV10-2; J: TRBJ2-1; size: -; D: -; DNA: TGCGCCAGCAGTGACTGGGGCAGCTACAATGAGCAGTTCTTC; CDR3: CASSDWGSYNEQFF
length: 14; V: TRBV3-1/TRBV3-2; J: TRBJ1-5; size: -; D: -; DNA: TGTGCCAGCAGCCAGACAGCTAGCAATCAGCCCCAGCATTTT; CDR3: CASSQTASNQPQHF
length: 16; V: TRBV28; J: TRBJ2-5; size: -; D: -; DNA: TGTGCCCCGCAGAGCCCCTCGGGAGCGGGCGGAGAGACCCAGTACTTC; CDR3: CAPQSPSGAGGETQYF
length: 17; V: TRBV1; J: TRBJ2-1; size: -; D: -; DNA: TGCACCAGCAGCCAAGTCCCCAGCCCCCCTCAATACAATGAGCAGTTCTTC; CDR3: CTSSQVPSPPQYNEQFF
length: 16; V: TRBV6-6; J: TRBJ2-6; size: -; D: TRBD1; DNA: TGTGCCAGCAGCTACCAGGGGGCGACTGGGGCCAACGTCCTGACTTTC; CDR3: CASSYQGATGANVLTF
length: 13; V: TRBV6-2/TRBV6-3; J: TRBJ1-1; size: -; D: -; DNA: TGTGCCAGCAGGTACACACAGAACACTGAAGCTTTCTTT; CDR3: CASRYTQNTEAFF
length: 18; V: TRBV27; J: TRBJ2-7; size: once; D: TRBD1; DNA: TGTGCCAGCAGTTTATCAGGAACCGTCGGGACAGGGGGCTACGAGCAGTACTTC; CDR3: CASSLSGTVGTGGYEQYF
length: 14; V: TRBV5-6; J: TRBJ1-1; size: -; D: -; DNA: TGTGCCAGCACGCAGGGCGTCGGGTATGGTGAAGCTTTCTTT; CDR3: CASTQGVGYGEAFF
length: 17; V: TRBV4-1; J: TRBJ2-7; size: -; D: -; DNA: TGCGCCAGCAGCCAATTCTCGGACTTAGCGACTTCCTACGAGCAGTACTTC; CDR3: CASSQFSDLATSYEQYF
length: 17; V: TRBV9; J: TRBJ2-2; size: -; D: TRBD2; DNA: TGTGCCAGCAGCGTAGCTCTAATAGCGGGAGGTCCCGGGGAGCTGTTTTTT; CDR3: CASSVALIAGGPGELFF
length: 12; V: TRBV7-9; J: TRBJ2-7; size: -; D: -; DNA: TGTGCCAGCAGCTTACAGTCCTACGAGCAGTACTTC; CDR3: CASSLQSYEQYF
length: 15; V: TRBV9; J: TRBJ1-6; size: -; D: TRBD1; DNA: TGTGCCAGCAGCCTGGAGGGACAGCTTAATTCACCCCTCCACTTT; CDR3: CASSLEGQLNSPLHF
length: 18; V: TRBV19; J: TRBJ1-5; size: -; D: TRBD1; DNA: TGTGCCAGTAGTATAGCCGGGACAGGGGTTTTTAGCAATCAGCCCCAGCATTTT; CDR3: CASSIAGTGVFSNQPQHF
length: 13; V: TRBV28; J: TRBJ2-7; size: -; D: -; DNA: TGTGCCAGCAGTTTGACCAGTTCCTACGAGCAGTACTTC; CDR3: CASSLTSSYEQYF
length: 16; V: TRBV5-6; J: TRBJ2-2; size: -; D: -; DNA: TGTGCCAGCAGTTGGGGGCCGGACTCCCCACCGGAGGGGCTGTTTTTT; CDR3: CASSWGPDSPPEGLFF
length: 15; V: TRBV10-3; J: TRBJ2-2; size: -; D: TRBD2; DNA: TGTGCCATCAGTGTCCTAGCGGGGAACACCGGGGAGCTGTTTTTT; CDR3: CAISVLAGNTGELFF
length: 16; V: TRBV10-3; J: TRBJ2-1; size: -; D: TRBD2; DNA: TGTGCCATCAGTGGGGGACTAGCGGAATCCTACAATGAGCAGTTCTTC; CDR3: CAISGGLAESYNEQFF
length: 11; V: TRBV6-5; J: TRBJ1-2; size: -; D: -; DNA: TGTGCCAGCAGCCATAACTATGGCTACACCTTC; CDR3: CASSHNYGYTF
length: 15; V: TRBV28; J: TRBJ2-3; size: -; D: -; DNA: TGTGCCAGCAGTGCACCGGGACCAAACACAGATACGCAGTATTTT; CDR3: CASSAPGPNTDTQYF
length: 14; V: TRBV28; J: TRBJ1-4; size: -; D: -; DNA: TGTGCCAGCAGTTTGTCAGGGGTTAATGAAAAACTGTTTTTT; CDR3: CASSLSGVNEKLFF
length: 12; V: TRBV28; J: TRBJ1-2; size: few; D: TRBD1; DNA: TGTGCCAGCAGTATGGGACAGGGGGCGGACACCTTC; CDR3: CASSMGQGADTF
length: 13; V: TRBV19; J: TRBJ1-1; size: few; D: TRBD1; DNA: TGTGCCAGTAGGACAACAGGGGGCACTGAAGCTTTCTTT; CDR3: CASRTTGGTEAFF
length: 17; V: TRBV28; J: TRBJ2-2; size: once; D: TRBD1; DNA: TGTGCCAGCACATCCCAAGGGACAGGGGGATACATCGGGGAGCTGTTTTTT; CDR3: CASTSQGTGGYIGELFF
length: 15; V: TRBV5-1; J: TRBJ2-5; size: -; D: TRBD2; DNA: TGCGCCAGCAGCTTAGGCCTAGCGGGAGGGGAGACCCAGTACTTC; CDR3: CASSLGLAGGETQYF
length: 20; V: TRBV7-9; J: TRBJ2-1; size: -; D: TRBD2; DNA: TGTGCCAGTACCCCTTCGGCGGGGGGCACGACTAGCGGGCTTTACAATGAGCAGTTCTTC; CDR3: CASTPSAGGTTSGLYNEQFF
length: 15; V: TRBV5-3; J: TRBJ2-5; size: -; D: -; DNA: TGTGCCAGAAGCTTGGGGCTCAGGGGCCAAGAGACCCAGTACTTC; CDR3: CARSLGLRGQETQYF
length: 15; V: TRBV6-6; J: TRBJ1-4; size: -; D: -; DNA: TGTGCCAGCAGTTGGGGGTACCCAACTAATGAAAAACTGTTTTTT; CDR3: CASSWGYPTNEKLFF
length: 16; V: TRBV11-3; J: TRBJ1-1; size: -; D: -; DNA: TGTGCCAGCAGCTTAGGTCACCCGGGACGGAACACTGAAGCTTTCTTT; CDR3: CASSLGHPGRNTEAFF
length: 14; V: TRBV6-5; J: TRBJ2-7; size: -; D: TRBD2; DNA: TGTGCCAGCAGTTACGGGGGGAGCGGGAGCGAGCAGTACTTC; CDR3: CASSYGGSGSEQYF
length: 13; V: TRBV19; J: TRBJ2-5; size: -; D: TRBD1; DNA: TGTGCCAGTAGGATCCGACAGGGAGAGACCCAGTACTTC; CDR3: CASRIRQGETQYF
length: 13; V: TRBV12-2; J: TRBJ2-1; size: -; D: -; DNA: TGTGCAAGTCGCTTACTTCCGGTCAATGAGCAGTTCTTC; CDR3: CASRLLPVNEQFF
length: 14; V: TRBV6-4; J: TRBJ2-2; size: -; D: -; DNA: TGTGCCAGCAGTGCCCAGGGGAGCACCGGGGAGCTGTTTTTT; CDR3: CASSAQGSTGELFF
length: 14; V: TRBV5-5; J: TRBJ2-4; size: once; D: -; DNA: TGTGCCAGCAGCTTGGGGCCCCGCGGAGACATTCAGTACTTC; CDR3: CASSLGPRGDIQYF
length: 15; V: TRBV9; J: TRBJ2-1; size: -; D: TRBD2; DNA: TGTGCCAGCAGCGTAGCTAGCGGGAGTAGGAATGAGCAGTTCTTC; CDR3: CASSVASGSRNEQFF
length: 15; V: TRBV30; J: TRBJ1-6; size: -; D: -; DNA: TGTGCCTGGAGTGGGACTCGCTCCTATAATTCACCCCTCCACTTT; CDR3: CAWSGTRSYNSPLHF
length: 16; V: TRBV6-1; J: TRBJ1-1; size: few; D: -; DNA: TGTGCCAGCAGTGAATTTTCACCAGGCATGAACACTGAAGCTTTCTTT; CDR3: CASSEFSPGMNTEAFF
length: 14; V: TRBV11-2; J: TRBJ2-3; size: -; D: -; DNA: TGTGCCAGCAGCTTAACCAGCAGCACAGATACGCAGTATTTT; CDR3: CASSLTSSTDTQYF
length: 14; V: TRBV23-1; J: TRBJ2-7; size: -; D: TRBD2; DNA: TGCGCCAGCAGGCTAGCGGGAGGGCTGGACGAGCAGTACTTC; CDR3: CASRLAGGLDEQYF
length: 19; V: TRBV4-2; J: TRBJ2-2; size: -; D: TRBD2; DNA: TGTGCCAGCAGCCAAGTCGTGCTAGCGGGGTTCGCGAACACCGGGGAGCTGTTTTTT; CDR3: CASSQVVLAGFANTGELFF
length: 15; V: TRBV5-6; J: TRBJ2-1; size: -; D: -; DNA: TGTGCCAGCAGTTTACCCGGGACCTCCTACAATGAGCAGTTCTTC; CDR3: CASSLPGTSYNEQFF
length: 13; V: TRBV10-1; J: TRBJ1-5; size: -; D: -; DNA: TGCGCCAGCAGTGAGTCACACAATCAGCCCCAGCATTTT; CDR3: CASSESHNQPQHF
length: 17; V: TRBV27; J: TRBJ2-5; size: -; D: -; DNA: TGTGCCAGCAGTCCCACAGGGTTGCCCCGCTCCCAAGAGACCCAGTACTTC; CDR3: CASSPTGLPRSQETQYF
length: 13; V: TRBV9; J: TRBJ2-1; size: -; D: -; DNA: TGTGCCAGCAGCGTAGTTGAGGGGAATGAGCAGTTCTTC; CDR3: CASSVVEGNEQFF
length: 16; V: TRBV7-2; J: TRBJ2-4; size: once; D: TRBD1; DNA: TGTGCCAGCAGCTTACAGGGGGCGCTAGCCAAAAACATTCAGTACTTC; CDR3: CASSLQGALAKNIQYF
length: 15; V: TRBV11-3; J: TRBJ2-1; size: -; D: -; DNA: TGTGCCAGCAGCTTGACCTTTATGGGAATGGATGAGCAGTTCTTC; CDR3: CASSLTFMGMDEQFF
length: 14; V: TRBV11-2; J: TRBJ2-1; size: -; D: TRBD2; DNA: TGTGCCAGCAGCTGGACTAGCGGGCTCAATGAGCAGTTCTTC; CDR3: CASSWTSGLNEQFF
length: 13; V: TRBV5-5; J: TRBJ2-7; size: once; D: -; DNA: TGTGCCAGCAGCTATGGCCACCAATACGAGCAGTACTTC; CDR3: CASSYGHQYEQYF
length: 15; V: TRBV5-1; J: TRBJ2-7; size: once; D: -; DNA: TGCGCCAGCAGCTTGGACGGGACCGCTACCTACGAGCAGTACTTC; CDR3: CASSLDGTATYEQYF
length: 15; V: TRBV27; J: TRBJ1-6; size: -; D: -; DNA: TGTGCCAGCAGTTTACTGCCGGTCCTTCGGTCACCCCTCCACTTT; CDR3: CASSLLPVLRSPLHF
length: 13; V: TRBV27; J: TRBJ2-7; size: -; D: -; DNA: TGTGCCAGCAGTCTAGGGGGCTCCTACGAGCAGTACTTC; CDR3: CASSLGGSYEQYF
length: 14; V: TRBV6-5; J: TRBJ1-1; size: -; D: TRBD1; DNA: TGTGCCAGCAACAGGGGGGGCGAGGACACTGAAGCTTTCTTT; CDR3: CASNRGGEDTEAFF
length: 16; V: TRBV4-3; J: TRBJ2-3; size: -; D: TRBD2; DNA: TGCGCCAGCAGCCCTAGTACGGGGGGGGGTAAAGATACGCAGTATTTT; CDR3: CASSPSTGGGKDTQYF